A single sample gave rise to the 21 T cell receptor beta chains below, sequenced in a study of cytomegalovirus exposure and HLA in healthy donors. Primers included in the PCR were 60 Vbeta and 13 Jbeta primers. Libraries were prepared by immunoSEQ multiplex PCR; TCRdb keeps only in-frame clonotypes and omits some of them. The sample includes more than 95,000 clones, around 78% of them seen just once. Sequencing was performed on PBMCs. Receptor source: a man aged 40-49 years in good health and CMV-seronegative.

The gene calls are TRBV19 and TRBJ1-1; perhaps TRBD1 as D (5 bases). Germline V gives CDR1 LNHDA, CDR2 SQIVND (reference sequence). V lost 7 bases to trimming and J lost 5 bases, with 17 bases between them. The CDR3 is 14 residues long. The CDR3 DNA sequence: TGTGCCAGTACTCACTTTGACAGCCGGACTGAAGCTTTCTTT. This encodes CASTHFDSRTEAFF.

CDR3 in amino acids: CASSEQGKGSPLHF. The CDR3 DNA reads TGTGCCAGCAGTGAACAGGGCAAGGGATCACCCCTCCACTTT. The J gene is TRBJ1-6, the V gene TRBV2, with a possible D match to TRBD1 (5 bases). Germline V gene data show CDR1 as SNHLY and CDR2 as FYNNEI. V shed 2 bases and J shed 10 bases, with 12 bases lying between them. The CDR3 has 14 amino acids.

This chain connects TRBV14 to TRBJ2-2; TRBD2 is a possible D gene (5 bases). The germline CDR1 and CDR2 sequences are SGHDN and FVKESK. The CDR3 has 16 residues. The V gene lost 5 bases and the J gene lost 3 bases, with 16 bases spanning the gap. CDR3 nucleotides: TGTGCCAGCAGCGTCCGGGCCTCGCGGGACACCGGGGAGCTGTTTTTT. It is translated as CASSVRASRDTGELFF.

V and J are TRBV7-9 and TRBJ1-1; unclear D gene. Trimming pared 5 bases from V and 5 bases from J, leaving 18 bases between. CDR1 and CDR2 (germline): SEHNR, FQNEAQ (reference sequence). This CDR3 is built from 15 residues. CDR3 protein: CASSPTGEVGTEAFF. The CDR3, as DNA: TGTGCCAGCAGCCCTACCGGGGAGGTCGGAACTGAAGCTTTCTTT.

The chain is built from TRBV6-6 and TRBJ2-5, with TRBD2 identical over 14 bases. Germline V lookup: CDR1 MNHNY, CDR2 SVGAGI (reference sequence). The CDR3 is made up of 16 amino acids. V was clipped by 4 bases and J by 0 bases; unmatched bases: 1. The CDR3 is CASSLGLAGDQETQYF. The CDR3 nucleotides read TGTGCCAGCAGTTTGGGACTAGCGGGGGACCAAGAGACCCAGTACTTC.

In the case of this clone: Other DNA sequences from this sample encode an identical CDR3 as well. The chain is built from TRBV19 and TRBJ1-1; D remains ambiguous. The CDR3 loop spans 13 amino acids. V was trimmed by 3 bases and J by 2 bases, leaving 7 bases between them. Germline V lookup: CDR1 LNHDA, CDR2 SQIVND (reference sequence). CDR3 bases: TGTGCCAGTAGTATTGGTAGAAACACTGAAGCTTTCTTT. Amino acids: CASSIGRNTEAFF.

The chain couples TRBV7-9 to TRBJ1-5; D remains unclear. Germline V gene lookup returns CDR1 SEHNR and CDR2 FQNEAQ (reference sequence). This CDR3 comprises 12 residues. V shed 5 bases and J shed 9 bases, with 11 bases lying between them. This chain's CDR3 is CASSKTVSPQHF. The CDR3 DNA follows: TGTGCCAGCAGCAAAACGGTGTCGCCCCAGCATTTT. Filled out from reference TRBV7-9 and TRBJ1-5, the complete variable domain reads DTGVSQNPRHKITKRGQNVTFRCDPISEHNRLYWYRQTLGQGPEFLTYFQNEAQLEKSRLLSDRFSAERPKGSFSTLEIQRTEQGDSAMYLCASSKTVSPQHFGDGTRLSIL.

The chain combines TRBV9 with TRBJ2-7, with a possible D match to TRBD1 (6 bases). The CDR3 spans 14 residues. Germline CDR1 is SGDLS and CDR2 is YYNGEE. Trimming took 0 bases from V and 2 from J, leaving 9 bases between them. CDR3: CASSVVAGAYEQYF. CDR3 sequence (DNA): TGTGCCAGCAGCGTAGTTGCAGGGGCCTACGAGCAGTACTTC.

The chain carries TRBV9 and TRBJ1-1; D not resolved. The CDR3 is 15 amino acids. Per germline, CDR1 SGDLS and CDR2 YYNGEE. V lost 0 bases and J 4 bases, leaving 13 bases between the germline ends. CDR3 sequence: CASSVGGLVATEAFF. In DNA form, the CDR3 reads TGTGCCAGCAGCGTAGGCGGACTAGTTGCCACTGAAGCTTTCTTT.

This clone was observed a single time. The sample holds other DNA sequences that translate to the same CDR3. This sequence joins TRBV2 and TRBJ2-7; D call uncertain. From germline, CDR1 is SNHLY and CDR2 FYNNEI. This CDR3 spans 12 amino acids. V shed 11 bases and J shed 4 bases, with 15 bases lying between them. The CDR3 region has the DNA TGTGCCTCCCGGGTTGATTTTTACGAGCAGTACTTC. It codes for CASRVDFYEQYF.

This sequence joins TRBV4-1 and TRBJ1-5; tentatively, D is TRBD1 (5 bases). The CDR3 is made up of 15 amino acids. Germline V gene sequence: CDR1 MGHRA, CDR2 YSYEKL. The V and J ends lost 3 bases and 1 base respectively, with 10 bases between them. The CDR3 coding sequence is TGCGCCAGCAGCCAGGATCAGGGCAGCAATCAGCCCCAGCATTTT. Its translation is CASSQDQGSNQPQHF.

J is TRBJ1-1 and V is TRBV5-6; D might be TRBD1 (6 bases). The V and J ends lost 4 bases and 8 bases respectively, with 18 bases between them. The germline CDR1 and CDR2 sequences are SGHDT and YYEEEE. The CDR3 totals 14 residues. This chain's CDR3 is CASSASTGRREAFF. Here the CDR3 DNA reads TGTGCCAGCAGCGCCTCCACAGGGCGTCGGGAAGCTTTCTTT.

This chain joins TRBV9 and TRBJ2-2; D gene unclear. The CDR3 runs 12 residues. Looked up from germline, CDR1 is SGDLS and CDR2 is YYNGEE. Trimming took off 2 bases at V and 5 bases at J, with 4 bases between the two ends. The CDR3 sequence: CASSVRTGELFF. The CDR3, as DNA: TGTGCCAGCAGCGTCCGGACCGGGGAGCTGTTTTTT.

V gene TRBV27 combines with J gene TRBJ2-3; TRBD1 matches 7 bases. The CDR3 loop spans 15 amino acids. The germline V gene encodes CDR1 MNHEY and CDR2 SMNVEV (reference sequence). J gave up 5 bases and V 0 bases, and 5 bases lay outside the gene matches. This CDR3 is CASSLSAGGLDTQYF. CDR3 coding DNA: TGTGCCAGCAGTTTATCTGCAGGGGGATTAGATACGCAGTATTTT.

This clone was seen once. This chain joins TRBV7-8 and TRBJ1-1; D possibly corresponds to TRBD1 (5 bases). Germline lookup yields CDR1 SGHVS and CDR2 FQNEAQ. The CDR3 has 15 residues. V gave up 4 bases and J gave up 1 base, with 13 bases separating them. The CDR3 DNA sequence: TGTGCCAGCAGCTGGGCCTCGGGGGGGAACACTGAAGCTTTCTTT. Its translation: CASSWASGGNTEAFF. The whole variable domain, filled in from reference TRBV7-8 and TRBJ1-1, reads GAGVSQSPRYKVAKRGQDVALRCDPISGHVSLFWYQQALGQGPEFLTYFQNEAQLDKSGLPSDRFFAERPEGSVSTLKIQRTQQEDSAVYLCASSWASGGNTEAFFGQGTRLTVV.

V and J are TRBV6-1 and TRBJ1-6; a weak D match, TRBD1 (5 bases). V was cut by 3 bases and J by 9 bases, with 21 bases left in between. CDR3 length: 17 amino acids. Germline CDR1 and CDR2: MNHNS and SASEGT. As DNA, the CDR3 is TGTGCCAGCAGTGATAACAACTTAGGGGCGTCAGGTTCACCCCTCCACTTT. Residues: CASSDNNLGASGSPLHF.

A remark on this clone: A junction boundary mismatches the germline segment, possibly from a read error. J is TRBJ1-2 and V is TRBV5-6; 9 bases match TRBD1. This CDR3 is built from 12 residues. CDR1 is SGHDT, CDR2 YYEEEE, per germline. The CDR3 DNA follows: TGTGCCAGCAGCCTGCGACAGGGGGATAGTGTCTTC. Translated, it gives CASSLRQGDSVF.

CDR3 residues: CASRGGSYNEQFF. The CDR3 coding sequence is TGTGCCAGCAGAGGCGGGTCCTACAATGAGCAGTTCTTC. The chain employs TRBV5-4 and TRBJ2-1, with a possible D match to TRBD2 (5 bases). V lost 5 bases, J lost 1 base, and 7 bases lay in between. The CDR3 runs to 13 residues. CDR1 is SGHNT, CDR2 YYREEE, per germline (reference sequence).

The gene calls are TRBV15 and TRBJ1-2; a weak D match, TRBD1 (5 bases). Germline V gene lookup returns CDR1 LNHNV and CDR2 YYDKDF (reference sequence). V dropped 0 bases and J dropped 5 bases, with 13 bases sitting between them. The CDR3 consists of 15 residues. CDR3 nucleotides: TGTGCCACCAGCAGAGAATCGGGGGGAACATATGGCTACACCTTC. As protein: CATSRESGGTYGYTF.

The chain uses TRBV29-1 and TRBJ2-1; 8 bases fit TRBD2. Germline CDR1 is SQVTM and CDR2 is ANQGSEA. The length of the CDR3 is 16 residues. Germline trimming cut 4 bases from V and 6 bases from J; bases unmatched to any gene: 14. The CDR3 region has the DNA TGCAGCGTTGTCGGGACGGGGGGGCTGTACGGCAATGAGCAGTTCTTC. This gives the protein CSVVGTGGLYGNEQFF.

J is TRBJ2-7 and V is TRBV6-1; D might be TRBD1 (5 bases). V lost 4 bases and J 3 bases, leaving 13 bases between the germline ends. The CDR3 contains 14 residues. In germline, CDR1 is MNHNS, CDR2 SASEGT. The CDR3 region is CASSVPFQGYEQYF. CDR3 sequence (DNA): TGTGCCAGCAGTGTCCCGTTCCAGGGCTACGAGCAGTACTTC.